This T cell receptor beta chain derives from a study of CD8 T cells in ankylosing spondylitis. A single record per CDR3 protein comes from TCRdb applying MiXCR to the 5' RACE reads. Here the sample spans approximately 190,000 distinct CDR3 sequences, 10% to 15% being singletons. This clonotype was detected ten times or more. The CDR3 is 15 amino acids. V was clipped by 6 bases and J by 0 bases; unmatched bases: 5. This chain joins TRBV12-3 or TRBV12-4 and TRBJ1-2; 9 bases fit TRBD1. Specimen: blood, either unsorted or a sorted T cell fraction (not recorded which). The TCR sequence derives from a female donor with ankylosing spondylitis or in good health (not recorded which). The CDR3 DNA follows: TGTGCCAGCAGGAAAGGGACAGGGACTAACTATGGCTACACCTTC. This sequence encodes CASRKGTGTNYGYTF.